This T cell receptor beta chain emerged from a study of T cell repertoires in cytomegalovirus infection (dated by TCRdb to between 2017 and 2020). Context from the whole study: Donor HLA type was relevant to the analysis, because carriage of CMV infection together with the matching HLA type was indicated by public TCR beta signatures.

In its sample, this clonotype was seen a few times. What antigen it recognizes has not been identified. Base qualities are not provided; no much larger clone lies one nucleotide away. Results the study describes overall, beyond this receptor: In both this cohort and an independent cohort of under 450 donors, the cumulative frequency of public TCR beta family members distinguished carriers of CMV infection plus the relevant HLA type. In the ex vivo response, HLA-C-restricted CMV-specific TCR beta clonotypes were dominant, and in two of eight donors the single most frequent clonotype came from this HLA-C-restricted group.

CDR1 and CDR2 (SGHRS, YFSETQ) derive from the germline V gene. Taken from cysteine to phenylalanine, the CDR3 has 13 residues. The kept DNA is CDR3 alone, 39 bases in frame from the first base. The junction carries 10 bases between V and J, which are trimmed by 7 bases and 0 bases respectively. Reads for this sample came from an Illumina HiSeq 1500. TCRdb reran the public reads through fastp at Q25 and MiXCR, keeping productive beta chains. Every CDR3 protein is listed once, alongside the most common genes and DNA of its rows. The sample table shows hundreds of thousands of distinct CDR3 sequences, and approximately 11% are seen once. Of the sample, more than 8.5% is held by the ten largest clones.

Rearrangement joined TRBV5-1 to TRBJ2-5; a tentative D match to TRBD2 spans 6 bases. The TCR originated in a human donor in good health (CMV status not recorded). Some clones in this sample may be carry-over from other donors' samples. Sequencing was carried out using PBMCs. The CDR3 is CASWGENQETQYF. The DNA is as follows: TGCGCCAGCTGGGGGGAGAACCAAGAGACCCAGTACTTC.